Reported below is one T cell receptor beta chain. These data come from a study of technical replicates of blood from a handful of donors. V was clipped by 1 base and J by 3 bases, with 13 bases between them. The CDR3 runs to 16 residues. Looked up from germline, CDR1 is SGHNT and CDR2 is YENEEA. The assay was immunoSEQ multiplex PCR, and TCRdb's table has in-frame clones only and misses some. The sample has 70,000 or so clones; over 95% are singletons. The specimen was T cells isolated from PBMCs. This chain joins TRBV11-3 and TRBJ2-1, with a weak D call TRBD2 (5 bases). The receptor was derived from a human donor in good health. Here the CDR3 reads CASSLGLASRYNEQFF. The DNA for the CDR3 is TGTGCCAGCAGCTTAGGGCTAGCTAGCCGCTACAATGAGCAGTTCTTC.